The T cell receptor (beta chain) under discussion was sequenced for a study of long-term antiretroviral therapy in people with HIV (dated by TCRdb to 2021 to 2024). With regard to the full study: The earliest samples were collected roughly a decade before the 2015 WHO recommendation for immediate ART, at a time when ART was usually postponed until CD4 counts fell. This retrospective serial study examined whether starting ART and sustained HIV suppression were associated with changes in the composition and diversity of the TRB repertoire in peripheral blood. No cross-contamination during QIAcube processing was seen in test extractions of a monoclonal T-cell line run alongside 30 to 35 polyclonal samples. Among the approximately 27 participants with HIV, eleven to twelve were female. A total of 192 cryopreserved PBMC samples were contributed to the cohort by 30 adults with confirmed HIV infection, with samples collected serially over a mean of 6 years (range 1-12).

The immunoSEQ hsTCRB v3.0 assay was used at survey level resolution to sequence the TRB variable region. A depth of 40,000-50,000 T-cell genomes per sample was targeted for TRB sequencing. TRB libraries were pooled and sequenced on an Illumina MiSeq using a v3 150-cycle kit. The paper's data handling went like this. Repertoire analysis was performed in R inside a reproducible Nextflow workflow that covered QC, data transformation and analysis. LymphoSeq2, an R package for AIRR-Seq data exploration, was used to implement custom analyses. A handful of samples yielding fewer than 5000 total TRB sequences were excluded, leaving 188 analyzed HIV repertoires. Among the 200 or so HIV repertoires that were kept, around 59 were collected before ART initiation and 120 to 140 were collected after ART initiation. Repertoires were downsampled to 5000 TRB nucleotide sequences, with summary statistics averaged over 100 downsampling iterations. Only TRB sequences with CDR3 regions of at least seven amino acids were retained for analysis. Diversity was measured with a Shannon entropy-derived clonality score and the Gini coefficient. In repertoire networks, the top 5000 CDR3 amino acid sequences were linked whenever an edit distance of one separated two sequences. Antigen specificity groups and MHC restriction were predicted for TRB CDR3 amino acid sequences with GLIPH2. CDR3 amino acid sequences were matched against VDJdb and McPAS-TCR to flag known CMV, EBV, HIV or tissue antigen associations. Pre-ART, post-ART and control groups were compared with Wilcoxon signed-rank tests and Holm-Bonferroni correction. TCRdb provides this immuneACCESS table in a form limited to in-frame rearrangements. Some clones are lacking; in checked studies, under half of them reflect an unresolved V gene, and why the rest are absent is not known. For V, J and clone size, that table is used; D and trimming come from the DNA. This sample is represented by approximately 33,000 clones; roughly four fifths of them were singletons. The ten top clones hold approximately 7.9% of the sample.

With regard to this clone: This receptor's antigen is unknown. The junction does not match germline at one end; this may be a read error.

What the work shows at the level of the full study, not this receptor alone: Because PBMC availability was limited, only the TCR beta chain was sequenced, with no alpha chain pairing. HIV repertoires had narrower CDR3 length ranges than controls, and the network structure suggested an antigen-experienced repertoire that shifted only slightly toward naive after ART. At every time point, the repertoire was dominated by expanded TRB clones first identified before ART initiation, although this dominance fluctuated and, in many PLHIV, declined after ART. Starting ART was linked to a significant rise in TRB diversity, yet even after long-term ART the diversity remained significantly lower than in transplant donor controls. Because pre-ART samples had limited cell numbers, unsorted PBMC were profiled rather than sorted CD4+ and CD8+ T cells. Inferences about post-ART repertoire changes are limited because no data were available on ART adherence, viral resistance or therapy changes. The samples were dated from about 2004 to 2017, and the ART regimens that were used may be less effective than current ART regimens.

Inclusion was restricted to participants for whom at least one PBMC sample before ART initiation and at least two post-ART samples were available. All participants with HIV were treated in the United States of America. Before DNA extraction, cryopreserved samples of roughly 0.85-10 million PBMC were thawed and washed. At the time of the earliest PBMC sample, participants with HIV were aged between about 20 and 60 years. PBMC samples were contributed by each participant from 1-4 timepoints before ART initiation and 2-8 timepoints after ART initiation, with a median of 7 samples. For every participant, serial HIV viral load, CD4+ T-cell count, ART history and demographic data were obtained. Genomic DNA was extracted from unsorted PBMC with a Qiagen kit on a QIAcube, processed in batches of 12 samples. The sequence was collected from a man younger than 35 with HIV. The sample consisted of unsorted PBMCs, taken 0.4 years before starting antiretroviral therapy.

The encoded CDR3 is CAGSLDRGYEKLFF. The nucleotides are TGTGCCGGCAGCTTAGACAGGGGGTATGAAAAACTGTTTTTT. The chain is made from TRBV7-9 and TRBJ1-4; TRBD1 matches 9 bases in the middle. CDR1 and CDR2 are read off the germline V gene (reference sequence) as SEHNR and FQNEAQ. From the cysteine up to the phenylalanine, the CDR3 has a length of 14 residues. The retained sequence is limited to the CDR3, 42 bases, with the frame set at the first base.